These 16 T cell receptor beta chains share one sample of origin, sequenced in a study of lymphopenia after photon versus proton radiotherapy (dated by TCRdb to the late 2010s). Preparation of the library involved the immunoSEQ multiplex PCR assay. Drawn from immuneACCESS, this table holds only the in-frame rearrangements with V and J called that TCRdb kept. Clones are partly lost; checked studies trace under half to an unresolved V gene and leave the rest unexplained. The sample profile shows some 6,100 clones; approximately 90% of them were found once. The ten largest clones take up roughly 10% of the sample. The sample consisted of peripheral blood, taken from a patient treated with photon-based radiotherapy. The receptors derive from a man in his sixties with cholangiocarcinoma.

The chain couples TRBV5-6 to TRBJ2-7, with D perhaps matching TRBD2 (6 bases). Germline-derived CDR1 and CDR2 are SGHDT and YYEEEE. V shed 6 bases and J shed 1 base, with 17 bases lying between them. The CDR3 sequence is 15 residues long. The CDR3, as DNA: TGTGCCAGCATCCTTGAAGGGGAGGATTCCTACGAGCAGTACTTC. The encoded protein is CASILEGEDSYEQYF.

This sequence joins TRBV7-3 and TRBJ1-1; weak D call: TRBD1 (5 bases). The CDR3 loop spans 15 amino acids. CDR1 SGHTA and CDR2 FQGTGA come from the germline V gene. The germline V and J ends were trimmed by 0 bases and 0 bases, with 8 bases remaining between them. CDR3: CASSLTGALNTEAFF. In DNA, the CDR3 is TGTGCCAGCAGCTTAACAGGGGCCCTGAACACTGAAGCTTTCTTT. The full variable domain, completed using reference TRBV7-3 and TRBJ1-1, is GAGVSQTPSNKVTEKGKYVELRCDPISGHTALYWYRQSLGQGPEFLIYFQGTGAADDSGLPNDRFFAVRPEGSVSTLKIQRTERGDSAVYLCASSLTGALNTEAFFGQGTRLTVV.

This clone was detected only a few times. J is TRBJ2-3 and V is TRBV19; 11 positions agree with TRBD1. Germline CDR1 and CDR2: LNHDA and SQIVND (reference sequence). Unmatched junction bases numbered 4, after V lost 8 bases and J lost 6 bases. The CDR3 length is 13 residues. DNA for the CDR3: TGTGCCAGTGGACAGGGGGCGAGGGATACGCAGTATTTT. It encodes CASGQGARDTQYF.

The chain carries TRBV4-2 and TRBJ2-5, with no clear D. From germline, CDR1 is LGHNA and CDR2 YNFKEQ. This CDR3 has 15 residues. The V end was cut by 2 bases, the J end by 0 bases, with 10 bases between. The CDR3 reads CASSQTASHQETQYF. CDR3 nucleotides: TGTGCCAGCAGCCAAACGGCCTCTCACCAAGAGACCCAGTACTTC.

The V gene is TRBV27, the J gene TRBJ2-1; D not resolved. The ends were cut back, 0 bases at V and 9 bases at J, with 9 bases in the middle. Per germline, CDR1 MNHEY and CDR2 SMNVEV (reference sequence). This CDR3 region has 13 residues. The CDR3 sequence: CASSLSPQAEQFF. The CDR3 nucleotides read TGTGCCAGCAGTTTATCACCACAAGCTGAGCAGTTCTTC.

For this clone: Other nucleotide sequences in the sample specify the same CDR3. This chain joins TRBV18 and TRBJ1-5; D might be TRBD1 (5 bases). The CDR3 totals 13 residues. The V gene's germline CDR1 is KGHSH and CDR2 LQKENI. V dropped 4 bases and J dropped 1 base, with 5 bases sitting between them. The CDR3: CASSRDSNQPQHF. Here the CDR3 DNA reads TGTGCCAGCTCACGGGACAGCAATCAGCCCCAGCATTTT.

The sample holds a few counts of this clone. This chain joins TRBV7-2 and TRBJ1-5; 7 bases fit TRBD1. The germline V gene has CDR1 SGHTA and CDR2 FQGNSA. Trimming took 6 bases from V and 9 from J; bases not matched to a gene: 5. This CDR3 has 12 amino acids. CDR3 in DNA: TGTGCCAGCAGAAGGGACAGCGGGCCCCAGCATTTT. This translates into CASRRDSGPQHF.

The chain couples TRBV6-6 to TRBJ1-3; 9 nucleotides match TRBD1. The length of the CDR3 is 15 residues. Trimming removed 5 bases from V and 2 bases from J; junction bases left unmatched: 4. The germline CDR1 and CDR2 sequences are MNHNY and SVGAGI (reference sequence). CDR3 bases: TGTGCCAGCAGTCCAGACAGGGGGGCTGGAAACACCATATATTTT. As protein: CASSPDRGAGNTIYF.

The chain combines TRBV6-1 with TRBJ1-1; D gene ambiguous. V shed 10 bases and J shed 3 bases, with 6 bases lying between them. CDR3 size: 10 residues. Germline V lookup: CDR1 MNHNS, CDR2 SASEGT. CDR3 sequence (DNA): TGTGCCAATTCCTACACTGAAGCTTTCTTT. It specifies CANSYTEAFF.

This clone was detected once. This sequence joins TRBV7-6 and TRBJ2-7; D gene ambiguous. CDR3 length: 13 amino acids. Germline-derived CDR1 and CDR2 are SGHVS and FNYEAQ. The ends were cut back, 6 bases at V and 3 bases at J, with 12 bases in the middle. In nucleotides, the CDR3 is TGTGCCAGCAGTCCTGAAGCAGGCTACGAGCAGTACTTC. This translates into CASSPEAGYEQYF.

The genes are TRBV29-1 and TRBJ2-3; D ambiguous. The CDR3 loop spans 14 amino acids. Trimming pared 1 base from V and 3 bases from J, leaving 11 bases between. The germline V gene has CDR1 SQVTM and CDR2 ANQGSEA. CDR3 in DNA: TGCAGCGTTGAAGTAGCCCGAGGAACAGATACGCAGTATTTT. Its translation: CSVEVARGTDTQYF.

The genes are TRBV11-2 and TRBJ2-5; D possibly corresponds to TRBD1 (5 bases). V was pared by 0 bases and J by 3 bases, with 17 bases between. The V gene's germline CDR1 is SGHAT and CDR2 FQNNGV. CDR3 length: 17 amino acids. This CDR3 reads CASSLDQRQGGKETQYF. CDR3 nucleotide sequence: TGTGCCAGCAGCTTAGATCAGAGGCAGGGTGGCAAAGAGACCCAGTACTTC.

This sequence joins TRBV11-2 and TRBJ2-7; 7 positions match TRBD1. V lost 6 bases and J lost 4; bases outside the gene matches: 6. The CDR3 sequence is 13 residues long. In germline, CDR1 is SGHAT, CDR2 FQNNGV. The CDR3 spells CASRGIQGYEQYF. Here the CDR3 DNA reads TGTGCCAGCAGGGGAATACAGGGGTACGAGCAGTACTTC.

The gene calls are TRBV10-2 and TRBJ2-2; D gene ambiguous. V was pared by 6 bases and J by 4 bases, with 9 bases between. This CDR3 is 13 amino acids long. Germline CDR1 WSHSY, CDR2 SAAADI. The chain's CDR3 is CASRGISTGELFF. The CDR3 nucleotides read TGCGCCAGCAGGGGCATTAGCACCGGGGAGCTGTTTTTT.

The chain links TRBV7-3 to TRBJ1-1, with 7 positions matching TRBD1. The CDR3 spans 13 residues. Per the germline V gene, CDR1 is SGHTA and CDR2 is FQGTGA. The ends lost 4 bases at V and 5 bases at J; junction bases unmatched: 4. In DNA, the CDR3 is TGTGCCAGCAGCTACAGGGGCGCGACTGAAGCTTTCTTT. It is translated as CASSYRGATEAFF.

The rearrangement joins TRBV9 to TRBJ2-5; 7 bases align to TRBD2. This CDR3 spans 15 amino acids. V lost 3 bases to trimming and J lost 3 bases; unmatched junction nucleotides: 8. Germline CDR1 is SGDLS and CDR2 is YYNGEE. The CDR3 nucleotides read TGTGCCAGCAGCGCTAGGGGTCTAGCGGAAGAGACCCAGTACTTC. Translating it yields CASSARGLAEETQYF.